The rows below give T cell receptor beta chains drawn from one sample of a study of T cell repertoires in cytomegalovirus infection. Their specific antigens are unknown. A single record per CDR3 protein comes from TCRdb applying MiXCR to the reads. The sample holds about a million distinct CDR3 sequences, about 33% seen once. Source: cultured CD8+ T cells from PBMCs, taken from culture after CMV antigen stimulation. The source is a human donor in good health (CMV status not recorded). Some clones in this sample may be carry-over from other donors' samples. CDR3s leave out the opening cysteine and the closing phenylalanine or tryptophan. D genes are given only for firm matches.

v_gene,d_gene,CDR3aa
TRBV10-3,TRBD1,AIRDRGSGANVLT
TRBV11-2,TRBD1,VSSRNRGIYNEQF
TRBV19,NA,ASSMARLNTEAF
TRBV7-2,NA,ASSSAGGSPLH
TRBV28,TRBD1,ASSSTGKGNQPQH
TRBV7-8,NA,ASSLASAPNYGYT
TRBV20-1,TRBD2,SARDIAGLFNEQF
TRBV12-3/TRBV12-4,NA,ASSFRQPDTQY
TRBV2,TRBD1,ASSTRDRPLSGANVLT
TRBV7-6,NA,ASSFSQGSNSPLH
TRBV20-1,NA,SARGMGTEAF
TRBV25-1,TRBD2,ASSPVAGGTYNEQF
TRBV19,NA,ASSMGGVRTEAF
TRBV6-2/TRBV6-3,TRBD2,AAGLAGTIFSYNEQF
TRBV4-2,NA,ASSGRTRGKNTEAF
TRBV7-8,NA,ASSSKLGQETQY
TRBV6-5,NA,ASSYSMFQNNEQF
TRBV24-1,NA,ATSESPGGGIQY
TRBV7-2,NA,ASSLLGARELF
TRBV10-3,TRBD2,AIRGTSGGKSAYNEQF
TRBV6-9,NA,ASSDPTGRLSYEQY
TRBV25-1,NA,ASSEYSQGETQY
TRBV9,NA,ASSPRTISTDTQY
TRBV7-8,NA,ASRPVGGWKNGELF
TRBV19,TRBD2,ASNRGGEDNEQF
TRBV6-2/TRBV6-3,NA,ASRGRGVGEQY
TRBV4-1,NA,ASSQEGAGASEQY
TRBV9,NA,ASSAGFGSYEQY
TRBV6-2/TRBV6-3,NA,ASSSAGRFQETQY
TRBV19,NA,ASLSYPNTEAF
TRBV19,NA,ASRSGADGYT
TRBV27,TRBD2,ANQSGGTDTQY
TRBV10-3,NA,AISESQGLDYGYT
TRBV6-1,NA,ASSEATGWNSPLH
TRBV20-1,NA,SARERGRQPQH
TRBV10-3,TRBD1,AISESQGAAGYT
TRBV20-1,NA,SARHRNIQY
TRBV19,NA,ASSPRQEISGNTIY
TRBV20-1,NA,SAVADTQY
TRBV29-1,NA,SVPSPGGYT
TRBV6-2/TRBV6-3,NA,ASSTPRRALVYEQF
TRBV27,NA,ASSPGPLADTEAF
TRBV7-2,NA,ASSGRTSTNEKLF
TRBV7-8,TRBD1,ASSLVDRGPGYT
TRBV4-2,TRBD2,ASSPLGGTSLRNEQF
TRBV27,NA,ASSPNGHLQETQY
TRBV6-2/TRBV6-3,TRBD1,ASSSSRDRINYGYT
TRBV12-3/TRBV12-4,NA,ASSGHYAF
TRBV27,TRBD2,ASSPRGAENEQF
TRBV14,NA,ASSQRLVTNEQF
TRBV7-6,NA,ASSGTIYEQY
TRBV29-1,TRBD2,SVEIGTSSSTGELF
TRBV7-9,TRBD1,ASSLPGTGDTEAF
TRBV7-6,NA,ASSPGLTSGELF